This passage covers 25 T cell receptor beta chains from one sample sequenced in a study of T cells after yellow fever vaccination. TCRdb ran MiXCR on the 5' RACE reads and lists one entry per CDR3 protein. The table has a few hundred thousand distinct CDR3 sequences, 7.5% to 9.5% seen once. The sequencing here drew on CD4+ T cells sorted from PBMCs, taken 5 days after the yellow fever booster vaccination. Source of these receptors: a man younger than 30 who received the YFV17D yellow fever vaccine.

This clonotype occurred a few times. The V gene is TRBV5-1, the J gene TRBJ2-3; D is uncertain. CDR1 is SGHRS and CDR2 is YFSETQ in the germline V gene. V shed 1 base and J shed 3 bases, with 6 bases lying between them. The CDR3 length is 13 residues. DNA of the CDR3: TGCGCCAGCAGCTTGATACAGACAGATACGCAGTATTTT. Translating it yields CASSLIQTDTQYF. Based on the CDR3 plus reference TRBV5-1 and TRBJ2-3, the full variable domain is KAGVTQTPRYLIKTRGQQVTLSCSPISGHRSVSWYQQTPGQGLQFLFEYFSETQRNKGNFPGRFSGRQFSNSRSEMNVSTLELGDSALYLCASSLIQTDTQYFGPGTRLTVL.

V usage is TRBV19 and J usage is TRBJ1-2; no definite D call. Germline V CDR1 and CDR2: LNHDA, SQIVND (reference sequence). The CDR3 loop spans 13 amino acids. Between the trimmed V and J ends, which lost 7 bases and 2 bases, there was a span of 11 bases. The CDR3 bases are TGTGCCAGTATGATGGACTTCAACTATGGCTACACCTTC. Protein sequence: CASMMDFNYGYTF.

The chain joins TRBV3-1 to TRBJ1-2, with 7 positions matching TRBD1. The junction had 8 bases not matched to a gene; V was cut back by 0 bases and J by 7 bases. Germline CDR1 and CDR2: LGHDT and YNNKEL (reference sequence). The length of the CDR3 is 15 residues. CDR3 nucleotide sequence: TGTGCCAGCAGCCAAGATCGTGTTACAGGGGCTGGCTACACCTTC. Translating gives CASSQDRVTGAGYTF. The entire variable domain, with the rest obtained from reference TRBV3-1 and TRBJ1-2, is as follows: DTAVSQTPKYLVTQMGNDKSIKCEQNLGHDTMYWYKQDSKKFLKIMFSYNNKELIINETVPNRFSPKSPDKAHLNLHINSLELGDSAVYFCASSQDRVTGAGYTFGSGTRLTVV.

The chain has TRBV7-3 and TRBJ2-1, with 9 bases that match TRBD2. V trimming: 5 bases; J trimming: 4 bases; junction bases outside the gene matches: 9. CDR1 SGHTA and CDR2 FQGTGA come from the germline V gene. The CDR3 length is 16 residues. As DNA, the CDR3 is TGTGCCAGCAGCACCAGCGGGGGGACCTTTTACAATGAGCAGTTCTTC. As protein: CASSTSGGTFYNEQFF.

This chain's CDR3 is CASTARHGQETQYF. CDR3 DNA sequence: TGTGCCAGCACCGCGCGCCACGGTCAAGAGACCCAGTACTTC. The V call is TRBV7-2, the J call TRBJ2-5, with D uncertain. Per the germline V gene, CDR1 is SGHTA and CDR2 is FQGNSA. CDR3 length: 14 amino acids. V gave up 7 bases and J gave up 2 bases, with 14 bases separating them.

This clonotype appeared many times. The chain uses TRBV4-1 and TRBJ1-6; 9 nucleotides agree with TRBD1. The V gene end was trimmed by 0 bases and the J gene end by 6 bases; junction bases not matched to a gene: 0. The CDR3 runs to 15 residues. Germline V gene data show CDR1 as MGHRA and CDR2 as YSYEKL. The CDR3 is CASSQEGQGNSPLHF. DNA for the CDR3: TGCGCCAGCAGCCAAGAGGGACAGGGTAATTCACCCCTCCACTTT.

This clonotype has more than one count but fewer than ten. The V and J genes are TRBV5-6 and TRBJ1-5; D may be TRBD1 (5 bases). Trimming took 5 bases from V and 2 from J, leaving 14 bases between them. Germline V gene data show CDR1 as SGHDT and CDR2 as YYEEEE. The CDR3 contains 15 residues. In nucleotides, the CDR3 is TGTGCCAGCAGACTGGCCTTAGGGGGCAATCAGCCCCAGCATTTT. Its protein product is CASRLALGGNQPQHF.

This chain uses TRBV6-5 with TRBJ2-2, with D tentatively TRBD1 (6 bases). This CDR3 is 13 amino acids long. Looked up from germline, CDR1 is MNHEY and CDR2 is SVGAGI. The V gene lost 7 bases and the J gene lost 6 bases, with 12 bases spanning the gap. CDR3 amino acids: CASKTGYPGELFF. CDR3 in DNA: TGTGCCAGCAAAACAGGGTATCCCGGGGAGCTGTTTTTT.

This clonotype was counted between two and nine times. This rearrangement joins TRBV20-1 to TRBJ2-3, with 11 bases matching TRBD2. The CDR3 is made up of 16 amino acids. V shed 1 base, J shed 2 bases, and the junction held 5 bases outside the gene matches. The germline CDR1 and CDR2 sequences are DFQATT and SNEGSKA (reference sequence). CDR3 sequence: CSARASGGPNTDTQYF. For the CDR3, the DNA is TGCAGTGCTAGAGCTAGCGGGGGGCCCAACACAGATACGCAGTATTTT.

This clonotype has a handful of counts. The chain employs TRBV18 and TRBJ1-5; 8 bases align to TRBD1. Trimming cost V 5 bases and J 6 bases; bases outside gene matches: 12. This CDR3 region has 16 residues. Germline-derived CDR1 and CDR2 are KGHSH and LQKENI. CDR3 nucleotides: TGTGCCAGCTCAAGATACGGGACAGGCGGGGGTCAGCCCCAGCATTTT. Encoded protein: CASSRYGTGGGQPQHF. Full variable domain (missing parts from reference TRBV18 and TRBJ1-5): NAGVMQNPRHLVRRRGQEARLRCSPMKGHSHVYWYRQLPEEGLKFMVYLQKENIIDESGMPKERFSAEFPKEGPSILRIQQVVRGDSAAYFCASSRYGTGGGQPQHFGDGTRLSIL.

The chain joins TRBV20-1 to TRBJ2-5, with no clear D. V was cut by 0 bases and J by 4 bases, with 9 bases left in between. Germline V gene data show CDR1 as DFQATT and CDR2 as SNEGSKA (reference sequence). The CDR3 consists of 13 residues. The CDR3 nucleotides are TGCAGTGCTAGAGATGTTGTCAGAGAGACCCAGTACTTC. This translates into CSARDVVRETQYF.

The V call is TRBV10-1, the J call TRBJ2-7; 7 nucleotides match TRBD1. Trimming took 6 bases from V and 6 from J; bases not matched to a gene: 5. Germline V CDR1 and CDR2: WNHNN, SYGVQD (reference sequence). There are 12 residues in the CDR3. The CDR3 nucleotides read TGCGCCAGCAGCCTGACAGGGCGCGAGCAGTACTTC. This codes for CASSLTGREQYF.

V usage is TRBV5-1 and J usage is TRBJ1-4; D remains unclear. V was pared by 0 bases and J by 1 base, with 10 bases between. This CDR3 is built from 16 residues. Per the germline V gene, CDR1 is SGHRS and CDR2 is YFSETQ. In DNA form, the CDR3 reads TGCGCCAGCAGCTTGGAGGGTAGGAGAACTAATGAAAAACTGTTTTTT. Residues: CASSLEGRRTNEKLFF.

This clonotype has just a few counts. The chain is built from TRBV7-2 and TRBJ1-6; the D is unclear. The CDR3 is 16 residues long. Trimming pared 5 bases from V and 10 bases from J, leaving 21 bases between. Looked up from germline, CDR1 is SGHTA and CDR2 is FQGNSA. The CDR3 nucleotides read TGTGCCAGCAGCCAGCAGTTTGGTAGGGCACAATCACCCCTCCACTTT. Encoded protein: CASSQQFGRAQSPLHF.

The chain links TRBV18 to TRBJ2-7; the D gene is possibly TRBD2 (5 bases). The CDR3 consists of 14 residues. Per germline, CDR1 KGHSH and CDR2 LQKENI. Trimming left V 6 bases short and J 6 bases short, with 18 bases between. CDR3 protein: CASSPAGGVVEQYF. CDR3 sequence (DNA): TGTGCCAGCTCCCCCGCAGGAGGAGTGGTCGAGCAGTACTTC.

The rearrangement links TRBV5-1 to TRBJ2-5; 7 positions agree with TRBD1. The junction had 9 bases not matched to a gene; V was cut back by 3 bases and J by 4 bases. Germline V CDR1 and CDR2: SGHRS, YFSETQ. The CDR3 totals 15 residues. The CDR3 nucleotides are TGCGCCAGCAGCTCTACAGGGGTACGGGGAGAGACCCAGTACTTC. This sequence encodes CASSSTGVRGETQYF.

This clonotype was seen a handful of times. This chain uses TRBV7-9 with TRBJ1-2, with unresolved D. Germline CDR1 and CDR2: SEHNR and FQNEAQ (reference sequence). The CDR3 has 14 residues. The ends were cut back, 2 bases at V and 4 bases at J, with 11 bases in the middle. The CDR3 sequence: CASSLTVGPYGYTF. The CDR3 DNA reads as TGTGCCAGCAGCTTAACTGTAGGGCCCTATGGCTACACCTTC. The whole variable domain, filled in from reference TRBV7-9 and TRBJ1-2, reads DTGVSQNPRHKITKRGQNVTFRCDPISEHNRLYWYRQTLGQGPEFLTYFQNEAQLEKSRLLSDRFSAERPKGSFSTLEIQRTEQGDSAMYLCASSLTVGPYGYTFGSGTRLTVV.

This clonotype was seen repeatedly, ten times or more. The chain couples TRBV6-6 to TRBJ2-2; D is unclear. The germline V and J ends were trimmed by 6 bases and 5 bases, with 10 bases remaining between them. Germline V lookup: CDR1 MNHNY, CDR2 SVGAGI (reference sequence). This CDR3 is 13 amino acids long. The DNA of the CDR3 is TGTGCCAGCAGAGGTGAAGGGACCGGGGAGCTGTTTTTT. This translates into CASRGEGTGELFF.

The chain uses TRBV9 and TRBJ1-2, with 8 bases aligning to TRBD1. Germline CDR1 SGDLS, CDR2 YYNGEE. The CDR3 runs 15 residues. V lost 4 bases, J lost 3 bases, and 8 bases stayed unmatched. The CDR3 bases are TGTGCCAGCAGCTTCCGACAGGGGACGGACTATGGCTACACCTTC. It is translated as CASSFRQGTDYGYTF.

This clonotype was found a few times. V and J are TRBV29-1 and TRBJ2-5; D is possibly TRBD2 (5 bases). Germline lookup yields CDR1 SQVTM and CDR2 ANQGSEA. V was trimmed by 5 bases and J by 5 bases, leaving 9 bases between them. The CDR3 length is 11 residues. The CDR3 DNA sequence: TGCAGCGTTCGGCCGGGGGAGACCCAGTACTTC. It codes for CSVRPGETQYF.

The CDR3 DNA reads as TGTGCCAGCAGCTTGGGGATAAAAAGCAATCAGCCCCAGCATTTT. This sequence encodes CASSLGIKSNQPQHF. The chain employs TRBV5-6 and TRBJ1-5; D gene ambiguous. V dropped 0 bases and J dropped 1 base, with 8 bases sitting between them. Germline V gene data show CDR1 as SGHDT and CDR2 as YYEEEE. This CDR3 region has 15 residues.

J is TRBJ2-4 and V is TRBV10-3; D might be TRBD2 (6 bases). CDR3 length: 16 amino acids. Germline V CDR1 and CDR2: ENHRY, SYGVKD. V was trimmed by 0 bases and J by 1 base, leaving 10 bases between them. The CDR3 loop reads CAISESEGQAKNIQYF. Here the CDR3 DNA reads TGTGCCATCAGTGAGTCGGAGGGGCAGGCCAAAAACATTCAGTACTTC.

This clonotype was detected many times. The CDR3 nucleotides read TGTGCCAGCAGTTTCGCGGGGTCCCCAGATACGCAGTATTTT. Translation gives CASSFAGSPDTQYF. J is TRBJ2-3 and V is TRBV12-3 or TRBV12-4, with a weak D call TRBD2 (6 bases). The CDR3 has 14 residues. V dropped 3 bases and J dropped 4 bases, with 11 bases sitting between them.

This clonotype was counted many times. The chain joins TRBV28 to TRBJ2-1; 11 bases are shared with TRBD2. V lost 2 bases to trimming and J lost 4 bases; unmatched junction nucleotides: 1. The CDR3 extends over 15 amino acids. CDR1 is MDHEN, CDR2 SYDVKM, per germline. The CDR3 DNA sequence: TGTGCCAGCAGTTTAGGGACTAGCGGTTACAATGAGCAGTTCTTC. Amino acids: CASSLGTSGYNEQFF.

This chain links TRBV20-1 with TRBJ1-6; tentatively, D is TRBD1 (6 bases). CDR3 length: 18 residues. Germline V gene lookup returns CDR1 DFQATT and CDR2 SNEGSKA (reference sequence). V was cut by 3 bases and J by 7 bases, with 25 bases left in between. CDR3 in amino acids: CSARGLVAGEGINSPLHF. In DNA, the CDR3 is TGCAGTGCTAGGGGCCTCGTGGCAGGGGAAGGAATAAATTCACCCCTCCACTTT.